This TCR beta chain appears in the sequencing data of a study of shared clonotypes between healthy human individuals. Overall study findings and caveats: Generally, estimated richness proved larger in naive subsets than it did in memory subsets. The small donor group covered limited genetic and exposure diversity.

Concerning this clone: Its antigen remains unknown.

Every immunoSEQ plate was one replicate of a subset's evenly spread DNA. Produced via immunoSEQ multiplex PCR; TCRdb's table is partial and in-frame only. The sample lists hundreds of thousands of clones; 60% to 75% were seen once. Per germline, CDR1 MGHRA and CDR2 YSYEKL. The CDR3 has 14 residues. Trimming took 2 bases from V and 12 from J, leaving 17 bases between them. Sequenced: memory CD4+ T cells sorted from blood. Noted subset: CD45RA-negative fraction. This sequence originates from a woman aged 25 to 39 in good health. The chain joins TRBV4-1 to TRBJ2-1; no firm D call. The CDR3 reads CASSQSPDYSRQFF. The CDR3 region has the DNA TGCGCCAGCAGCCAATCCCCAGATTATAGTAGGCAGTTCTTC.